This passage covers 3 T cell receptor beta chains from one sample sequenced in a study of T cells in tumors after PD-1 blockade. Method: immunoSEQ multiplex PCR; TCRdb's copy keeps in-frame clones and lacks some. This sample has around 49,000 clones, with over 75% found just once. Sample: PBMCs, taken before anti-PD-1 treatment. The receptors were sampled from a human donor with basal cell carcinoma.

This clone was recorded once. The rearrangement joins TRBV6-5 to TRBJ1-2, with D possibly matching TRBD1 (6 bases). The CDR3 is 15 residues long. Germline CDR1 and CDR2: MNHEY and SVGAGI. V was pared by 2 bases and J by 4 bases, with 14 bases between. This CDR3 reads CASSYHGGAGYGYTF. Here the CDR3 DNA reads TGTGCCAGCAGTTACCACGGGGGGGCAGGCTATGGCTACACCTTC.

Only a few counts were recorded for this clone. The chain couples TRBV5-1 to TRBJ2-3; D is undetermined. Germline loops: CDR1 SGHRS, CDR2 YFSETQ. This CDR3 is 15 amino acids long. V dropped 0 bases and J dropped 1 base, with 9 bases sitting between them. The CDR3 DNA follows: TGCGCCAGCAGCTTGGATGGGATCCGCACAGATACGCAGTATTTT. Translated: CASSLDGIRTDTQYF. Together with reference TRBV5-1 and TRBJ2-3, the CDR3 gives the full variable domain: KAGVTQTPRYLIKTRGQQVTLSCSPISGHRSVSWYQQTPGQGLQFLFEYFSETQRNKGNFPGRFSGRQFSNSRSEMNVSTLELGDSALYLCASSLDGIRTDTQYFGPGTRLTVL.

The chain has TRBV6-5 and TRBJ1-2, with a weak D call TRBD1 (6 bases). The germline V gene has CDR1 MNHEY and CDR2 SVGAGI. V gave up 0 bases and J gave up 4 bases, with 12 bases separating them. The CDR3 length is 15 residues. CDR3 in DNA: TGTGCCAGCAGTTACTCAGGGGCGGGGGCCTATGGCTACACCTTC. It encodes CASSYSGAGAYGYTF.